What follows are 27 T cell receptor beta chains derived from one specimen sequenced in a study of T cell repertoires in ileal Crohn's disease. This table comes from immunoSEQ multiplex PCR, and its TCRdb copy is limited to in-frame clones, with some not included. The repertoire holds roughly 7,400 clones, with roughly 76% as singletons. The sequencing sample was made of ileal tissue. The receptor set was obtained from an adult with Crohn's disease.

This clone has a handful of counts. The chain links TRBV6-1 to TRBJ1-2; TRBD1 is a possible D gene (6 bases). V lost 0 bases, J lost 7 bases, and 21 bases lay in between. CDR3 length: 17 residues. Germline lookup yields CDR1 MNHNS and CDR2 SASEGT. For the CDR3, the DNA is TGTGCCAGCAGTGAAGCACTGGGGGGGCGGTTAAGCGTTGGCTACACCTTC. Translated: CASSEALGGRLSVGYTF.

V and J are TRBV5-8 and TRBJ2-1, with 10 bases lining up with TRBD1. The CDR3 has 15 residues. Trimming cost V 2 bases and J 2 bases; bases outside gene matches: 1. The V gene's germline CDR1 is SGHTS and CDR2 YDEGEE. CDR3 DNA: TGTGCCAGCAGCTTCGGGACAGGGGCCTACAATGAGCAGTTCTTC. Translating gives CASSFGTGAYNEQFF.

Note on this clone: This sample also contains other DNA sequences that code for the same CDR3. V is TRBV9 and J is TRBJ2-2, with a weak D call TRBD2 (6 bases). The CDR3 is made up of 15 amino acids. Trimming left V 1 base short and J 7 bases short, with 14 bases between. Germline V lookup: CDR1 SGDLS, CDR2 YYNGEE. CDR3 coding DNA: TGTGCCAGCAGCGTATCAGGGCGGGGAGGCGGGGAGCTGTTTTTT. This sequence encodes CASSVSGRGGGELFF.

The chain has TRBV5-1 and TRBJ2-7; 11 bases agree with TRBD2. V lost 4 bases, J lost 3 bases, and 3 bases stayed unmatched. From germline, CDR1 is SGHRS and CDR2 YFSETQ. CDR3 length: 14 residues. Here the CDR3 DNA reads TGCGCCAGCAGCCGAGGGACTAGCGGCTACGAGCAGTACTTC. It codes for CASSRGTSGYEQYF.

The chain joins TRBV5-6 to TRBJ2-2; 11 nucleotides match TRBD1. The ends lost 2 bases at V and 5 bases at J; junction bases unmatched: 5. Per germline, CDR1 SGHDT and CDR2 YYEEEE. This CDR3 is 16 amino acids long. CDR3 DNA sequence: TGTGCCAGCAGCTTTGGACAGGGGGCTTGGACCGGGGAGCTGTTTTTT. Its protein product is CASSFGQGAWTGELFF.

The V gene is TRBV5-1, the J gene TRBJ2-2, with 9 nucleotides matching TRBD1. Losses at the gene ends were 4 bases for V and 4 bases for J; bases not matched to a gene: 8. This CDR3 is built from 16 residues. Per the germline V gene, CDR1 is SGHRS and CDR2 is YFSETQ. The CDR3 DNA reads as TGCGCCAGCAGCCCCGACAGGGGGTTTGGCACCGGGGAGCTGTTTTTT. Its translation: CASSPDRGFGTGELFF.

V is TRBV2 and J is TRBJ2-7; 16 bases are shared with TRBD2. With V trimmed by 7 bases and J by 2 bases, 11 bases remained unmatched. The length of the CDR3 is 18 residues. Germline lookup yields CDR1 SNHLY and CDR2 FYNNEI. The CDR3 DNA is TGTGCCAGCAACCTACCGGGACTAGCGGGAGGGCCGCCCTACGAGCAGTACTTC. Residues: CASNLPGLAGGPPYEQYF.

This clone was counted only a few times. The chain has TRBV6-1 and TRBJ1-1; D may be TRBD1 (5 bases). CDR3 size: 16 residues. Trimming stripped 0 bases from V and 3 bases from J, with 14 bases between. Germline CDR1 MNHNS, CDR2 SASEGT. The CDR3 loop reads CASSEANRMTDTEAFF. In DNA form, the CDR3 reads TGTGCCAGCAGTGAAGCTAACAGGATGACGGACACTGAAGCTTTCTTT.

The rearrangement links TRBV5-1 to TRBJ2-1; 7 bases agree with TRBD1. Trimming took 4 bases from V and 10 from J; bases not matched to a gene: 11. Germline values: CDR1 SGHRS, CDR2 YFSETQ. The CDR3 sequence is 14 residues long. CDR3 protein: CASSPGQSLGEQFF. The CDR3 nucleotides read TGCGCCAGCAGCCCGGGACAGTCATTAGGGGAGCAGTTCTTC. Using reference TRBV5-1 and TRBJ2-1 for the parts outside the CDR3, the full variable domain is KAGVTQTPRYLIKTRGQQVTLSCSPISGHRSVSWYQQTPGQGLQFLFEYFSETQRNKGNFPGRFSGRQFSNSRSEMNVSTLELGDSALYLCASSPGQSLGEQFFGPGTRLTVL.

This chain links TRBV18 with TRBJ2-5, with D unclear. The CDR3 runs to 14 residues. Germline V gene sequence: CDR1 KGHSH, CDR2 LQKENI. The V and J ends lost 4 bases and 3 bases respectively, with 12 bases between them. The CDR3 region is CASSLRLLEETQYF. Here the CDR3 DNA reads TGTGCCAGCTCACTGCGGCTCCTGGAAGAGACCCAGTACTTC.

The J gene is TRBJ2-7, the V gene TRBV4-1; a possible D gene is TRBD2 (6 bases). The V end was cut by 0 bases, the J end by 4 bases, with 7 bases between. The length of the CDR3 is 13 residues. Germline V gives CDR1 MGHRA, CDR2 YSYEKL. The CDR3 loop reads CASSQEEGYEQYF. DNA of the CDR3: TGCGCCAGCAGCCAAGAGGAGGGTTACGAGCAGTACTTC.

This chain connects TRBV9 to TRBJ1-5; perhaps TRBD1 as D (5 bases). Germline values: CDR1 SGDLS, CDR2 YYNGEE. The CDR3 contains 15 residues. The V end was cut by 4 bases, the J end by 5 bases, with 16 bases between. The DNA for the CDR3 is TGTGCCAGCAGCTCCCAGGGCCTTATTTATCAGCCCCAGCATTTT. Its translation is CASSSQGLIYQPQHF.

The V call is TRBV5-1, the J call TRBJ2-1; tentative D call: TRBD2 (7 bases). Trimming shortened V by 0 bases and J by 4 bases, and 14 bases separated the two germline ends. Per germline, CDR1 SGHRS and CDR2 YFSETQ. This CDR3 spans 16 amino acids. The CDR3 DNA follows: TGCGCCAGCAGCTTGGCACAGGGAGGGATATACAATGAGCAGTTCTTC. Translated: CASSLAQGGIYNEQFF.

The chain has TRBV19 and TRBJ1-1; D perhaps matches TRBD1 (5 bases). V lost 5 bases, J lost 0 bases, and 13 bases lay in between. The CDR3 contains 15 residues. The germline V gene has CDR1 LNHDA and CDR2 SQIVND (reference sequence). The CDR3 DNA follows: TGTGCCAGTAGTCCCCAGGGCGTCCTGAACACTGAAGCTTTCTTT. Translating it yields CASSPQGVLNTEAFF.

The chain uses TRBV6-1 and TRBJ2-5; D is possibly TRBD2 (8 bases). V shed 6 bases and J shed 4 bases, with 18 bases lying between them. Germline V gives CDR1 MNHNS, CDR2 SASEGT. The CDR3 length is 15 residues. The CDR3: CASRPGLAGGETQYF. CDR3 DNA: TGTGCCAGCAGGCCTGGACTAGCAGGGGGAGAGACCCAGTACTTC.

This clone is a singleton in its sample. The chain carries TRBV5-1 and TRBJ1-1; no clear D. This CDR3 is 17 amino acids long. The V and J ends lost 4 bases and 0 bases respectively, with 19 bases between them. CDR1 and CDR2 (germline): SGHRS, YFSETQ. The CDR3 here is CASSTQSSSDMNTEAFF. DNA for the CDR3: TGCGCCAGCAGCACGCAGAGTAGTTCTGACATGAACACTGAAGCTTTCTTT.

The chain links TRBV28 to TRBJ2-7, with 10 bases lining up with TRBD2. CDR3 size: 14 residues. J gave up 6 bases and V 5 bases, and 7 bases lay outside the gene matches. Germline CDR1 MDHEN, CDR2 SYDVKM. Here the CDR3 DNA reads TGTGCCAGCAGTCTGCGGACTAGCGGAGGCGAGCAGTACTTC. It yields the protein CASSLRTSGGEQYF.

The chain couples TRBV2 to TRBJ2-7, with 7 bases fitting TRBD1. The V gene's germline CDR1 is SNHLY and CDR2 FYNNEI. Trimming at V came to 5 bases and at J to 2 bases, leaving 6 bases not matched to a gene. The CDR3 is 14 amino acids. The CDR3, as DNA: TGTGCCAGCAGTAGACAGGGACGCCCCTACGAGCAGTACTTC. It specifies CASSRQGRPYEQYF.

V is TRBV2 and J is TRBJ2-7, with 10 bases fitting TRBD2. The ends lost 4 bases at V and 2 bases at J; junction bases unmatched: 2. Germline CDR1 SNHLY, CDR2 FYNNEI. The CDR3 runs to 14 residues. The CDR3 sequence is CASSATSGPYEQYF. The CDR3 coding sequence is TGTGCCAGCAGTGCGACTAGCGGGCCCTACGAGCAGTACTTC.

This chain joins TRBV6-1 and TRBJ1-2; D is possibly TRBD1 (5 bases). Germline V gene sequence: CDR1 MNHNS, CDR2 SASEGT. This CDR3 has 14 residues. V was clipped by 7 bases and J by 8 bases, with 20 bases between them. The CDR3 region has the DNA TGTGCCAGCACTCGAAGGGATTCGGGGGGAGGCTACACCTTC. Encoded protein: CASTRRDSGGGYTF.

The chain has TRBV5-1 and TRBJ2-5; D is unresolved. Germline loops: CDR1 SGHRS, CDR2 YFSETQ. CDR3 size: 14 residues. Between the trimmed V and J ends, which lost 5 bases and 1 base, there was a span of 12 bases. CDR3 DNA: TGCGCCAGCAGGAGTGGTGCGGTCCAAGAGACCCAGTACTTC. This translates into CASRSGAVQETQYF.

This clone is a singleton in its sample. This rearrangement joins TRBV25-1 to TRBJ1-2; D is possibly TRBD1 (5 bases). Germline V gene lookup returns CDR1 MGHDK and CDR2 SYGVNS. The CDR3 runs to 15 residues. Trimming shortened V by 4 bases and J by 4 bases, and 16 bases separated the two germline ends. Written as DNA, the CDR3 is TGTGCCAGCAGTGCCTCCGGGGCGGGAGGCTATGGCTACACCTTC. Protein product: CASSASGAGGYGYTF.

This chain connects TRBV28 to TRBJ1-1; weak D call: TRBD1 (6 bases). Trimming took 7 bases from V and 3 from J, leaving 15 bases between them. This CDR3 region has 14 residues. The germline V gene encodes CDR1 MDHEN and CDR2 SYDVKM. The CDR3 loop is CASTTLGGDTEAFF. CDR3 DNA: TGTGCCAGCACTACCCTAGGGGGGGACACTGAAGCTTTCTTT.

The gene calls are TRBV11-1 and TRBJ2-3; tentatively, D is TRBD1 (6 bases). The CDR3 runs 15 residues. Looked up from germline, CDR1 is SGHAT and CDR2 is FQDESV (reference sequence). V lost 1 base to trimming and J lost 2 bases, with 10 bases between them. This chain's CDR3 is CASSLGQATTDTQYF. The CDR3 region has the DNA TGTGCCAGCAGCTTAGGACAGGCCACCACAGATACGCAGTATTTT.

CDR3 protein: CASSLWRTGDPYGYTF. DNA for the CDR3: TGTGCCAGCAGTTTATGGAGGACAGGGGATCCCTATGGCTACACCTTC. The chain carries TRBV28 and TRBJ1-2, with TRBD1 matching 9 bases. CDR1 and CDR2 (germline): MDHEN, SYDVKM. Losses at the gene ends were 0 bases for V and 4 bases for J; bases not matched to a gene: 6. The CDR3 runs 16 residues.

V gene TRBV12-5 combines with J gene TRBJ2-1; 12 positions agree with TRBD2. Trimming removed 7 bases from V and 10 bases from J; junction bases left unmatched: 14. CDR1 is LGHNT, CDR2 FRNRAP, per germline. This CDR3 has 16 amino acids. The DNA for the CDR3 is TGTGCTAGTGACCAACTAGCGGGAGGCGCCGGGGGGGAGCAGTTCTTC. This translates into CASDQLAGGAGGEQFF.

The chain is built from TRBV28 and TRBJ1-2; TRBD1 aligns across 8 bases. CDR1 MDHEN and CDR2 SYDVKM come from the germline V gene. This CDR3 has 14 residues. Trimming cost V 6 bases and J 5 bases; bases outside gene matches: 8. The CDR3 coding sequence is TGTGCCAGCAGCCTACCGGGACAGGTGTATGGCTACACCTTC. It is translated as CASSLPGQVYGYTF.